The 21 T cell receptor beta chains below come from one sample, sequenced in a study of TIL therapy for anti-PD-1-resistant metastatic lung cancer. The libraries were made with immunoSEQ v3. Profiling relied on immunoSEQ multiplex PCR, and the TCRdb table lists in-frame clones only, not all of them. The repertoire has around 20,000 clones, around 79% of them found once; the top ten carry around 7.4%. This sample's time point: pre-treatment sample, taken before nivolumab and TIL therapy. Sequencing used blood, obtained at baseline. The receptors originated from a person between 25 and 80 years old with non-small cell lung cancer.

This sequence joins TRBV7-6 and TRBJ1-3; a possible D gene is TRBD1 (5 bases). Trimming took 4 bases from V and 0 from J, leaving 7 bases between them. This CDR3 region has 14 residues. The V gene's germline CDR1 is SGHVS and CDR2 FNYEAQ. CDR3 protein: CASSSRASGNTIYF. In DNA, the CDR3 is TGTGCCAGCAGCTCCAGGGCCTCTGGAAACACCATATATTTT.

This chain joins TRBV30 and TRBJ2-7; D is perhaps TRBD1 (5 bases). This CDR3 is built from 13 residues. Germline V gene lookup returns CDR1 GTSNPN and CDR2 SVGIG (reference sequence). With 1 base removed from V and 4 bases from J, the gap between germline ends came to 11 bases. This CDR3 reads CAWSGTPSYEQYF. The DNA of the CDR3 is TGTGCCTGGAGTGGGACACCTAGTTACGAGCAGTACTTC.

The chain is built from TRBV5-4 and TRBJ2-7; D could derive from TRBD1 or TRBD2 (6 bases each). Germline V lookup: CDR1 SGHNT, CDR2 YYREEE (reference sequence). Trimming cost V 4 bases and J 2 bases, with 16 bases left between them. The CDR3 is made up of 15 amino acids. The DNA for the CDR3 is TGTGCCAGCAGCCCCGAGGGGGGACGGCCCTACGAGCAGTACTTC. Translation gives CASSPEGGRPYEQYF.

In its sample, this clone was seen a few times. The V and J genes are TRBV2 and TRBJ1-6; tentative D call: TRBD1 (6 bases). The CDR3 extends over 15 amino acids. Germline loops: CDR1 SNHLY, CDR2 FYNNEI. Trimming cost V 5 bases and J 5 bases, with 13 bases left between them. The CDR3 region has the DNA TGTGCCAGCAGTCACGAAAGGACAGATAATTCACCCCTCCACTTT. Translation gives CASSHERTDNSPLHF. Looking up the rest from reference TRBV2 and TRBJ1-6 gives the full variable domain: EPEVTQTPSHQVTQMGQEVILRCVPISNHLYFYWYRQILGQKVEFLVSFYNNEISEKSEIFDDQFSVERPDGSNFTLKIRSTKLEDSAMYFCASSHERTDNSPLHFGNGTRLTVT.

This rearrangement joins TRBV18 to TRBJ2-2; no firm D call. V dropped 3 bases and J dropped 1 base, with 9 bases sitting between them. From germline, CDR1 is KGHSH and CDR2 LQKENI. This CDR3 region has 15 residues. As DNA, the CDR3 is TGTGCCAGCTCACCTCAGGTGGGGAACACCGGGGAGCTGTTTTTT. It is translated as CASSPQVGNTGELFF.

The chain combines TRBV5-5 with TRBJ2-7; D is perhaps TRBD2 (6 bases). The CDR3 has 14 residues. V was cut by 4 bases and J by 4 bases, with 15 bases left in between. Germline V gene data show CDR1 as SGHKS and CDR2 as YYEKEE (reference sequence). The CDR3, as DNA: TGTGCCAGCAGCCCCGGGACTGAAATTTACGAGCAGTACTTC. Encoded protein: CASSPGTEIYEQYF.

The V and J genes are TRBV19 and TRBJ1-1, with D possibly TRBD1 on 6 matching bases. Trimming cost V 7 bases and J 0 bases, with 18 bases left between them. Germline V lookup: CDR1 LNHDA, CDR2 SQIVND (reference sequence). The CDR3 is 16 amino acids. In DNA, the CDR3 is TGTGCCAGTACTAAGAAGACCGGGACAATGAACACTGAAGCTTTCTTT. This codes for CASTKKTGTMNTEAFF.

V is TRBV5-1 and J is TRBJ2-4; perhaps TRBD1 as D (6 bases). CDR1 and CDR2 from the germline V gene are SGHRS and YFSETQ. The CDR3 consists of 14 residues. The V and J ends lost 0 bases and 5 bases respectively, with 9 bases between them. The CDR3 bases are TGCGCCAGCAGCTTGGGACGGACAGAAAACATTCAGTACTTC. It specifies CASSLGRTENIQYF.

In DNA form, the CDR3 reads TGTGCCAGCAGTGTGTTGGGACAGCATATGAACACTGAAGCTTTCTTT. Amino acids: CASSVLGQHMNTEAFF. The chain couples TRBV6-1 to TRBJ1-1; the match to TRBD1 covers 7 bases. The V and J ends lost 4 bases and 0 bases, in that order; junction bases with no gene match: 8. The CDR3 has 16 residues. CDR1 and CDR2 from the germline V gene are MNHNS and SASEGT.

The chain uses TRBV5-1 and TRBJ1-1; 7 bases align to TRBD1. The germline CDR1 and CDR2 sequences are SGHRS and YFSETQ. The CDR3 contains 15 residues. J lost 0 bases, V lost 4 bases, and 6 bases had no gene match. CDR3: CASSPWTGLNTEAFF. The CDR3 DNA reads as TGCGCCAGCAGCCCGTGGACAGGCTTGAACACTGAAGCTTTCTTT.

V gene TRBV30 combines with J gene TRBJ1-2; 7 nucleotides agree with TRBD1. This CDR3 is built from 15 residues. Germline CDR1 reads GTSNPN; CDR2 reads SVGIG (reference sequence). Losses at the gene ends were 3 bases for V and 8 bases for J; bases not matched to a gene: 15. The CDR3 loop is CAWSWPEQGSRGYTF. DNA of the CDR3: TGTGCCTGGAGCTGGCCCGAACAGGGGTCTCGGGGCTACACCTTC.

The CDR3 DNA sequence: TGCGCCAGCAGCCAAGTACAGGGGGTTGATGGCTACACCTTC. Its protein product is CASSQVQGVDGYTF. J is TRBJ1-2 and V is TRBV4-3, with 8 bases lining up with TRBD1. Germline V gene sequence: CDR1 LGHNA, CDR2 YSLEER. The length of the CDR3 is 14 residues. V lost 1 base to trimming and J lost 6 bases; unmatched junction nucleotides: 4.

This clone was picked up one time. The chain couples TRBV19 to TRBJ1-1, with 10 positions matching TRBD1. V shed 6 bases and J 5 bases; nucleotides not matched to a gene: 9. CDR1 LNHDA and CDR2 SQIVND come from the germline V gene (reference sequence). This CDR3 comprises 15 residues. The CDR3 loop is CASRGGTGARTEAFF. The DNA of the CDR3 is TGTGCCAGTAGAGGCGGGACAGGGGCTAGGACTGAAGCTTTCTTT.

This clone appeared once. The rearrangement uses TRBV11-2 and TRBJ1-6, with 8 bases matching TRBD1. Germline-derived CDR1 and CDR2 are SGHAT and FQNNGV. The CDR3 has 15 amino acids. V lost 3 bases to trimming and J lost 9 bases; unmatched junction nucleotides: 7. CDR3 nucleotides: TGTGCCAGCAGCTTGGCAGGGGGCGGTAGTTCACCCCTCCACTTT. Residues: CASSLAGGGSSPLHF.

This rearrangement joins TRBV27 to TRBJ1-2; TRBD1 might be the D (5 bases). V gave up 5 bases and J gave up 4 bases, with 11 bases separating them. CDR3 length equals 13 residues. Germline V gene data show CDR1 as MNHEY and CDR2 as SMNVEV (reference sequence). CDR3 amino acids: CASSPWRGYGYTF. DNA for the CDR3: TGTGCCAGCAGTCCTTGGAGGGGCTATGGCTACACCTTC.

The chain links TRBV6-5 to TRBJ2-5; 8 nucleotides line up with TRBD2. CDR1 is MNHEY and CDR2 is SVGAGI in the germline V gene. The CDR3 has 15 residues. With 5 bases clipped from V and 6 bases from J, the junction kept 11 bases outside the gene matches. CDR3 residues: CASSNPRGGVKTQYF. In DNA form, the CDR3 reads TGTGCCAGCAGTAACCCCCGGGGGGGAGTGAAGACCCAGTACTTC.

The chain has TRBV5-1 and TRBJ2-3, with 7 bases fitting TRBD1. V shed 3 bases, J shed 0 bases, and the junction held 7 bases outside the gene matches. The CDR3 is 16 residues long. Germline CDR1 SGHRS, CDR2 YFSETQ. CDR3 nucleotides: TGCGCCAGCAGCTCCGCTCGGGACAGAAGCACAGATACGCAGTATTTT. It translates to CASSSARDRSTDTQYF.

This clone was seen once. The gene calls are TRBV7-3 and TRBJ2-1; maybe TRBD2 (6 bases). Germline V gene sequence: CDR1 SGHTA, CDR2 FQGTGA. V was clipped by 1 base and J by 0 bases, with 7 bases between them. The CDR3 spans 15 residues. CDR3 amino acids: CASSLMTSSYNEQFF. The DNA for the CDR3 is TGTGCCAGCAGCTTAATGACTAGCTCCTACAATGAGCAGTTCTTC.

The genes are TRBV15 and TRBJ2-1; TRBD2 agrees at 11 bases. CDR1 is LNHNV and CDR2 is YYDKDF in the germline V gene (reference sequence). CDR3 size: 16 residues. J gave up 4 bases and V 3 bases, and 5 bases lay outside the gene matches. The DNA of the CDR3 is TGTGCCACCAGCAGGTTGGGACTAGCGGATTACAATGAGCAGTTCTTC. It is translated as CATSRLGLADYNEQFF.

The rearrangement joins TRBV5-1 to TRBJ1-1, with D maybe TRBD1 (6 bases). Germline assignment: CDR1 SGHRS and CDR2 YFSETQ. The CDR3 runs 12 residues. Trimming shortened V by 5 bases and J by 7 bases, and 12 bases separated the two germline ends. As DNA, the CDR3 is TGCGCCAGCAGACTGGACAGCCTTGAAGCTTTCTTT. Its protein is CASRLDSLEAFF.

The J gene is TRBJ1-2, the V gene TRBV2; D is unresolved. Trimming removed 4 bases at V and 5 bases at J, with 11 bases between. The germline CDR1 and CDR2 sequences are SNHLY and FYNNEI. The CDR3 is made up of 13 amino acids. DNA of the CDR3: TGTGCCAGCAGTGTGCGGTCTGGGTATGGCTACACCTTC. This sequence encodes CASSVRSGYGYTF.